This T cell receptor beta chain is from a study of CD8 T cells in Susac syndrome. Random hexamers primed reverse transcription of about 0.5 to 1 ug RNA. The immunoSEQ assay covered 54 Vbeta and 13 Jbeta segments for CDR3. From the immunoSEQ multiplex PCR reads, TCRdb called clonotypes with MiXCR, one entry per CDR3 protein. The sample comprises about 300,000 distinct CDR3 sequences, 89% of which are singletons, and 0.18% rests with the top ten. This TCR derives from a human donor with multiple sclerosis. The sample comprised CD8+ T cells from PBMCs.

The CDR3 loop is CASSVTRTLNEQFF. CDR3 in DNA: TGTGCCAGCAGTGTGACTAGAACCTTAAATGAGCAGTTCTTC. V and J are TRBV12-3 or TRBV12-4 and TRBJ2-1; tentatively, D is TRBD2 (6 bases). The V end was cut by 5 bases, the J end by 7 bases, with 15 bases between. The CDR3 is made up of 14 amino acids.